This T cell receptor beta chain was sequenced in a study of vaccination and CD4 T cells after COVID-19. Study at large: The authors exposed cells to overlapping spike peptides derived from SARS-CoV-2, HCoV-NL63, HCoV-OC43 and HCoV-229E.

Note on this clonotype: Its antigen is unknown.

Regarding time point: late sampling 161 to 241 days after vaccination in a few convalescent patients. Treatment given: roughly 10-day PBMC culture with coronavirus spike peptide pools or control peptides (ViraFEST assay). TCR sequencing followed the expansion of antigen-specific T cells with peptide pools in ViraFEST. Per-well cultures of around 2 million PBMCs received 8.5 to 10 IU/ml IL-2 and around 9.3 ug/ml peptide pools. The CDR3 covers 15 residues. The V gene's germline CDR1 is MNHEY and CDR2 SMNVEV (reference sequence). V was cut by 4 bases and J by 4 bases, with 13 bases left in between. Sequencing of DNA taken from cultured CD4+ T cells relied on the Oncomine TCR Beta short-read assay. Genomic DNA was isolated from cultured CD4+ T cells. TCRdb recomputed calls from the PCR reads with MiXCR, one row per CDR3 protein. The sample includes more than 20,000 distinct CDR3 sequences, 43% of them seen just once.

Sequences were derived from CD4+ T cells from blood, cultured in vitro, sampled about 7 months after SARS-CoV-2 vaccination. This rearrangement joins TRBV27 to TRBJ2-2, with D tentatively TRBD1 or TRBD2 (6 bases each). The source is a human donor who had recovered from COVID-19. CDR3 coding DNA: TGTGCCAGCAGTTGGGGGGCTAGGAGCACCGGGGAGCTGTTTTTT. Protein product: CASSWGARSTGELFF.